This T cell receptor (beta chain) was captured in a study of beta chain features in type 1 diabetes. Study-wide results and limits: Shorter TCRB CDR3s, moderately but significantly so, were found in Type 1 diabetes patients in all four CD4+ subsets.

The entirety of the isolated RNA underwent reverse transcription, so expressed TCRB transcripts were sequenced. The method was immunoSEQ multiplex PCR; TCRdb's version includes in-frame clones alone and lacks a portion of them. This sample has roughly 330,000 clones, with about 13% found just once. A word on this clone: The antigen remains unidentified.

Germline V gene sequence: CDR1 SGHAT, CDR2 FQNNGV. The CDR3 loop spans 18 amino acids. V lost 3 bases and J lost 1; bases outside the gene matches: 13. Input material: naive CD4+ T cells from blood. The rearrangement links TRBV11-2 to TRBJ2-3, with 7 bases fitting TRBD2. The sequence derives from a woman aged 18 to 35 with type 1 diabetes. As DNA, the CDR3 is TGTGCCAGCAGCTTCCCGGTGGGGGGGAAAGGGGGCACAGATACGCAGTATTTT. Translated: CASSFPVGGKGGTDTQYF.